This T cell receptor beta chain was obtained from a study of blood T cell repertoires in COVID-19. V was pared by 4 bases and J by 0 bases, with 13 bases between. The germline CDR1 and CDR2 sequences are MNHEY and SVGAGI. This CDR3 has 15 amino acids. Profiled with immunoSEQ multiplex PCR; TCRdb holds only in-frame clones, not every one. The table includes 55,000 to 65,000 clones, about 91% detected once. Material for sequencing was peripheral blood. This TCR was recovered from a woman aged 60-75 years with active COVID-19. This sequence joins TRBV6-5 and TRBJ2-7; D is possibly TRBD1 (5 bases). CDR3 bases: TGTGCCAGCAGTTCACCGGACATCCTCTCCTACGAGCAGTACTTC. Amino acid sequence: CASSSPDILSYEQYF.